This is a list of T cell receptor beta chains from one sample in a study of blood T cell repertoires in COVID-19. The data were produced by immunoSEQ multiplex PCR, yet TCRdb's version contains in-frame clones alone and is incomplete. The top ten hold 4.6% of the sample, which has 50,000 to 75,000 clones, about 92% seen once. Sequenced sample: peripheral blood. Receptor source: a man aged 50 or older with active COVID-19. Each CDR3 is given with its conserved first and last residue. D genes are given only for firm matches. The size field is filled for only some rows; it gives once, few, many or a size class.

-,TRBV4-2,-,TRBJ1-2,TGTGCCAGCAGCCAAGACGCTTTGGGCGGCTACACCTTC,CASSQDALGGYTF
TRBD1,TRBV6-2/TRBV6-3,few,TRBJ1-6,TGTGCCAGCAGTTACTTTGTCCGGGACAGGGGTATGGATAATTCACCCCTCCACTTT,CASSYFVRDRGMDNSPLHF
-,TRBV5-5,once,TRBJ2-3,TGTGCCAGCAGCTCCCTCCCCAGCGACTACACAGATACGCAGTATTTT,CASSSLPSDYTDTQYF
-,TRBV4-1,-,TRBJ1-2,TGCGCCAGCAGCCAGAACACAGCTAACTATGGCTACACCTTC,CASSQNTANYGYTF
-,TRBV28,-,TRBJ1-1,TGTGCCAGCAGTTCAGTAACAGCAAGATACACTGAAGCTTTCTTT,CASSSVTARYTEAFF
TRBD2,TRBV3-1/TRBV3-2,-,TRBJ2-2,TGTGCCAGCAGCTACATGGGACTAGCTCCCGGGGAGCTGTTTTTT,CASSYMGLAPGELFF
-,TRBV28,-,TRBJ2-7,TGTGCCAGCAGTTTAGGAGGACAGTCCTACGAGCAGTACTTC,CASSLGGQSYEQYF
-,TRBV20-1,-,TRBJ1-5,TGCAGTGCTAGTCCCACATTTAATCAGCCCCAGCATTTT,CSASPTFNQPQHF
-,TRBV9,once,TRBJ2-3,TGTGCCAGCACCCGCACCCCTCTGGCGCTAGCTAGCACAGATACGCAGTATTTT,CASTRTPLALASTDTQYF
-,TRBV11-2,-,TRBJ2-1,TGTGCCAGCAGCTTAACTCCTCGAAGCTCCTACAATGAGCAGTTCTTC,CASSLTPRSSYNEQFF
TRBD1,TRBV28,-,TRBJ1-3,TGTGCCAGCACCCCCACAGGGGCCTCTGGAAACACCATATATTTT,CASTPTGASGNTIYF
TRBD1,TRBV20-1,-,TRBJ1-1,TGCAGTGCTAGTCCTCCCCACAGGGGGTCAGCTGAAGCTTTCTTT,CSASPPHRGSAEAFF
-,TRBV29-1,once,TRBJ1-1,TGCAGCGTTGGCGGCCGGCGGGGAGCTTTCTTT,CSVGGRRGAFF
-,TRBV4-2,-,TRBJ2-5,TGTGCCAGCAGCCCAGAGCGAGCGGGCATCCAAGAGACCCAGTACTTC,CASSPERAGIQETQYF
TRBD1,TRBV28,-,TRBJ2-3,TGTGCCAGCAGTTTAAGTTTCTCCGGACAGGGCACAGATACGCAGTATTTT,CASSLSFSGQGTDTQYF
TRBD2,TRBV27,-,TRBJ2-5,TGTGCCAGCAGACTACTAGCGGGGGGAGAGACCCAGTACTTC,CASRLLAGGETQYF
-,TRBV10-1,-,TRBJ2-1,TGCGCCAGCAGTGAGTCGATTGGGCAATACAATGAGCAGTTCTTC,CASSESIGQYNEQFF
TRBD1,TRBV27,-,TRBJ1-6,TGTGCCAGCAAACATGACAGGGTTAATTCACCCCTCCACTTT,CASKHDRVNSPLHF
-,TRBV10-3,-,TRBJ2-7,TGTGCCACCTCAGGGTACTCCTACGAGCAGTACTTC,CATSGYSYEQYF
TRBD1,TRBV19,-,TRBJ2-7,TGTGCCAGTAGTATCGGGACAGGGAGCGAGCAGTACTTC,CASSIGTGSEQYF
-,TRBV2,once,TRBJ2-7,TGTGCCAGCAGCGCCGCGGGGGCTGGGCAGTACTTC,CASSAAGAGQYF
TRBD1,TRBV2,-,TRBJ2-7,TGTGCCAGCAGTGTCCCGGGACAGGGGGCCAGTCTACCGGAAGAATCCTACGAGCAGTACTTC,CASSVPGQGASLPEESYEQYF
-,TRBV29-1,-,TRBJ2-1,TGCAGCGTTGACGAGGGTTGGTACAACAATGAGCAGTTCTTC,CSVDEGWYNNEQFF
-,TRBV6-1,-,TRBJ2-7,TGTGCCAGCAGTGAGAGTCTTCCTAGGGAGCAGTACTTC,CASSESLPREQYF
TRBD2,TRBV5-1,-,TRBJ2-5,TGCGCCCGCACCGCCGGGGGGGGATGGGAGACCCAGTACTTC,CARTAGGGWETQYF
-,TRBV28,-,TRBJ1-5,TGTGCCAGCAGTTTATCTCAGGGTTTAGTTAGCAATCAGCCCCAGCATTTT,CASSLSQGLVSNQPQHF
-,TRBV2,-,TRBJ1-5,TGTGCCACAGCCCGGGATTTCAATCAGCCCCAGCATTTT,CATARDFNQPQHF
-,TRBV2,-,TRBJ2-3,TGTGCCAGCAAAGAGACTACGGTCCAAGATACGCAGTATTTT,CASKETTVQDTQYF
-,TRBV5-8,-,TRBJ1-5,TGTGCCAGCAGCTCACAGGGCTATAGCAATCAGCCCCAGCATTTT,CASSSQGYSNQPQHF
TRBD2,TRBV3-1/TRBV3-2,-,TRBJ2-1,TGTGCCAGCAGCCAAGCCGCGACTAGCTCGGCCTCCTACAATGAGCAGTTCTTC,CASSQAATSSASYNEQFF
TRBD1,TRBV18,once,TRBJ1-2,TGTGCCAGCTCAAGGTGGGACAGGGGGCTCGGCTATGGCTACACCTTC,CASSRWDRGLGYGYTF
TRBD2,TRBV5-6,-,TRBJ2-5,TGTGCCAGCAGCCGGACTAGCGGGAGAGAGACCCAGTACTTC,CASSRTSGRETQYF
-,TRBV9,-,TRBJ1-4,TGTGCCAGCAGCCTTACGGGAGGGCCAAGAGGGGAAAAACTGTTTTTT,CASSLTGGPRGEKLFF